This T cell receptor beta chain originates from a study of blood T cell repertoires in COVID-19. About the study: Sources were T cells, B-cell-depleted T cells, or PBMCs; the material itself was cDNA or gDNA.

In the authors' workflow: Nucleated cell counts were estimated from reference gene primer amplification. TCRdb's table, derived via immunoSEQ multiplex PCR, lists solely in-frame clones and lacks some. V, J and clone size reflect that table, while D and trimming were determined from the DNA. The table records fewer than 150,000 clones, around 87% of them present only once. J was trimmed by 2 bases and V by 0 bases; bases with no gene match: 3. CDR3 length equals 15 residues. Germline assignment: CDR1 GTSNPN and CDR2 SVGIG (reference sequence). The sample was peripheral blood. V is TRBV30 and J is TRBJ2-1; 8 nucleotides agree with TRBD2. This TCR came from a woman aged 55-70 years with acute or convalescent COVID-19. CDR3 amino acids: CAWSVRREAYNEQFF. The CDR3 nucleotides read TGTGCCTGGAGTGTACGGCGGGAGGCCTACAATGAGCAGTTCTTC.